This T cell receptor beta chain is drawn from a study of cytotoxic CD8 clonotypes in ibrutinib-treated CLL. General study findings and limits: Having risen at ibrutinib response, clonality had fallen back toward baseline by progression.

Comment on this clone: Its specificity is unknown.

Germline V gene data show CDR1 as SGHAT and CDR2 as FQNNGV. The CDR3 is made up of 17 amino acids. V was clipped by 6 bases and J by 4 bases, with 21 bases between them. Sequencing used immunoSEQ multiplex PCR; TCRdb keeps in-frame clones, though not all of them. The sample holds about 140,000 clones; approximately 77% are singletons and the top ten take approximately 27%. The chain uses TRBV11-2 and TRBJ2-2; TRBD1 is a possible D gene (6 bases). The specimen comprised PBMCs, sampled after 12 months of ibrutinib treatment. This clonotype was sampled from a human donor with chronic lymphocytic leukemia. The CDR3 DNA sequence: TGTGCCAGCAGAGGCACAGGGAACGAATGGGGCACCGGGGAGCTGTTTTTT. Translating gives CASRGTGNEWGTGELFF.